This T cell receptor (beta chain) comes out of a study of OX40 agonist ivuxolimab in advanced cancers. Looking at the study overall: The patients received agonistic anti-OX40 (CD134) antibody ivuxolimab. Notes on the study in general: Blood T cells, both CD4+ and CD8+, expanded clonally by week 6 at 0.1 to 3.0 mg/kg.

The protocol was immunoSEQ multiplex PCR, while the TCRdb copy is restricted to in-frame clones and leaves out a portion. There are around 54,000 clones in the sample; about 91% occur only once, and around 9.3% lies in the top ten. This clone was detected only once. Its antigen remains unknown. The CDR3 runs to 15 residues. Germline V lookup: CDR1 LNHDA, CDR2 SQIVND (reference sequence). V shed 5 bases and J 4 bases; nucleotides not matched to a gene: 4. This chain uses TRBV19 with TRBJ2-3; 12 bases agree with TRBD2. The material sequenced was CD4+ or CD8+ T cells sorted from blood, taken in a trial of the OX40 agonist ivuxolimab. This receptor was taken from an adult with an advanced solid tumor such as melanoma, head and neck, liver or kidney cancer. CDR3 coding DNA: TGTGCCAGTAGTCTGACTAGCGGGAGTCCAGATACGCAGTATTTT. Its translation: CASSLTSGSPDTQYF.